The 29 T cell receptor beta chains below all came from one sample that was sequenced in a study of control samples from healthy donors and cancer patients. The method was immunoSEQ multiplex PCR; TCRdb's version includes in-frame clones alone and lacks a portion of them. The repertoire has tens of thousands of clones, roughly 88% of them found once; the top ten carry around 6%. The sequenced sample was blood. The receptor source for this set is a woman aged 45-60 years in good health.

CDR3 amino acids: CASSPPAGTDLEQYF. The CDR3 DNA is TGTGCCAGCAGTCCACCCGCCGGGACAGATCTTGAGCAGTACTTC. The gene calls are TRBV6-5 and TRBJ2-7, with 7 bases matching TRBD1. This CDR3 contains 15 residues. With V trimmed by 5 bases and J by 7 bases, 14 bases remained unmatched. Germline CDR1 is MNHEY and CDR2 is SVGAGI.

The rearrangement links TRBV13 to TRBJ1-4; the D is unclear. The V end was cut by 3 bases, the J end by 5 bases, with 4 bases between. The CDR3 contains 12 residues. From germline, CDR1 is PRHDT and CDR2 FYEKMQ (reference sequence). The chain's CDR3 is CASSFGNEKLFF. Here the CDR3 DNA reads TGTGCCAGCAGCTTCGGGAATGAAAAACTGTTTTTT.

A few counts support this clone. J is TRBJ1-1 and V is TRBV9, with D perhaps matching TRBD1 (5 bases). Germline lookup yields CDR1 SGDLS and CDR2 YYNGEE. The ends were cut back, 2 bases at V and 3 bases at J, with 11 bases in the middle. The CDR3 is 14 amino acids. CDR3 nucleotides: TGTGCCAGCAGCGTTCAGGACATCTACACTGAAGCTTTCTTT. Encoded protein: CASSVQDIYTEAFF.

This rearrangement joins TRBV20-1 to TRBJ2-5; TRBD1 is a possible D gene (5 bases). This CDR3 has 11 amino acids. Germline V gene data show CDR1 as DFQATT and CDR2 as SNEGSKA (reference sequence). V was pared by 3 bases and J by 5 bases, with 7 bases between. In DNA, the CDR3 is TGCAGTGCTAGTAAGGGGGAGACCCAGTACTTC. Its translation is CSASKGETQYF.

The chain carries TRBV27 and TRBJ2-3, with D unclear. Germline V lookup: CDR1 MNHEY, CDR2 SMNVEV (reference sequence). The ends were cut back, 2 bases at V and 4 bases at J, with 7 bases in the middle. The CDR3 is 13 residues long. For the CDR3, the DNA is TGTGCCAGCAGTTTACTAGACGCAGATACGCAGTATTTT. Encoded protein: CASSLLDADTQYF.

This rearrangement joins TRBV20-1 to TRBJ1-1; D is unresolved. V was shortened by 3 bases and J by 1 base, with 3 bases between the two germline ends. CDR3 size: 11 residues. Germline CDR1 is DFQATT and CDR2 is SNEGSKA (reference sequence). The CDR3 nucleotides read TGCAGTGCTAGGAAGAACACTGAAGCTTTCTTT. This translates into CSARKNTEAFF.

This sequence joins TRBV15 and TRBJ2-7; 11 bases align to TRBD1. CDR3 size: 15 residues. Germline assignment: CDR1 LNHNV and CDR2 YYDKDF (reference sequence). The J segment lost 3 bases and the V segment lost 2 bases, leaving 3 bases of the junction unmatched. CDR3 DNA: TGTGCCACCAGCAGAACGGACAGGGGGCTCTACGAGCAGTACTTC. Translating it yields CATSRTDRGLYEQYF.

The J gene is TRBJ1-5, the V gene TRBV19, with D possibly TRBD1 on 5 matching bases. Trimming removed 5 bases at V and 7 bases at J, with 12 bases between. This CDR3 is built from 13 residues. CDR1 LNHDA and CDR2 SQIVND come from the germline V gene (reference sequence). The chain's CDR3 is CASSFGREQPQHF. Written as DNA, the CDR3 is TGTGCCAGTAGTTTTGGCAGGGAGCAGCCCCAGCATTTT.

The genes are TRBV18 and TRBJ1-1; 7 nucleotides line up with TRBD1. The V gene end was trimmed by 2 bases and the J gene end by 6 bases; junction bases not matched to a gene: 3. The germline gives CDR1 KGHSH, CDR2 LQKENI. This CDR3 is built from 13 residues. CDR3 in amino acids: CASSPETGSEAFF. DNA for the CDR3: TGTGCCAGCTCACCAGAGACAGGGTCTGAAGCTTTCTTT.

V usage is TRBV4-1 and J usage is TRBJ2-7, with a tentative D call TRBD2 (6 bases). The germline V gene encodes CDR1 MGHRA and CDR2 YSYEKL. This CDR3 contains 14 residues. Trimming stripped 3 bases from V and 6 bases from J, with 15 bases between. The CDR3 here is CASSHELLGGEQYF. The CDR3 nucleotides are TGCGCCAGCAGCCACGAACTTTTGGGAGGCGAGCAGTACTTC.

The chain couples TRBV7-2 to TRBJ1-1; no clear D. The CDR3 runs to 13 residues. In germline, CDR1 is SGHTA, CDR2 FQGNSA. V was shortened by 5 bases and J by 1 base, with 8 bases between the two germline ends. CDR3 in amino acids: CASSPRRNTEAFF. The CDR3, as DNA: TGTGCCAGCAGCCCCCGACGGAACACTGAAGCTTTCTTT.

This clone was recorded once. The rearrangement links TRBV5-6 to TRBJ1-2; D is perhaps TRBD1 (5 bases). CDR1 SGHDT and CDR2 YYEEEE come from the germline V gene. This CDR3 is built from 11 residues. Trimming cost V 4 bases and J 5 bases, with 6 bases left between them. CDR3 sequence (DNA): TGTGCCAGCAGCGACAGTTATGGCTACACCTTC. As protein: CASSDSYGYTF.

The chain carries TRBV4-2 and TRBJ1-4; no definite D call. Germline V gene lookup returns CDR1 LGHNA and CDR2 YNFKEQ. Between the trimmed V and J ends, which lost 4 bases and 4 bases, there was a span of 28 bases. The CDR3 contains 20 residues. The CDR3 nucleotides read TGTGCCAGCAGCCCTCGAAGGTTGGGCAAAACCCCAGTTGGTAATGAAAAACTGTTTTTT. It translates to CASSPRRLGKTPVGNEKLFF.

V usage is TRBV27 and J usage is TRBJ2-1; D is unclear. CDR1 is MNHEY, CDR2 SMNVEV, per germline (reference sequence). The CDR3 sequence is 16 residues long. V shed 6 bases and J shed 3 bases, with 18 bases lying between them. The CDR3 spells CASRQITRAYYNEQFF. The CDR3 DNA reads TGTGCCAGCAGGCAAATAACCCGGGCCTACTACAATGAGCAGTTCTTC.

This clone was counted a single time. The chain combines TRBV3-1 (or the pseudogene TRBV3-2) with TRBJ1-4, with unresolved D. Germline CDR1 and CDR2: LGHDT and YNNKEL (reference sequence). This CDR3 is 14 amino acids long. V lost 0 bases to trimming and J lost 4 bases, with 6 bases between them. The DNA for the CDR3 is TGTGCCAGCAGCCAAGAGATGCTTAATGAAAAACTGTTTTTT. Its translation is CASSQEMLNEKLFF.

The chain uses TRBV21-1 and TRBJ1-1; the table calls TRBD1, which could not be checked here. TRBV21-1 is termed a pseudogene. This CDR3 spans 14 amino acids. CDR3 nucleotides: TGTGCCAGCAGCAAATCGGGCAGGGTCACTGAAGCTTTCTTT. Encoded protein: CASSKSGRVTEAFF.

This chain links TRBV6-5 with TRBJ2-2; a possible D gene is TRBD1 (6 bases). V lost 7 bases, J lost 5 bases, and 17 bases lay in between. The CDR3 has 15 amino acids. The V gene's germline CDR1 is MNHEY and CDR2 SVGAGI. The CDR3 protein is CASKKPQGATGELFF. CDR3 bases: TGTGCCAGCAAAAAACCACAGGGTGCGACCGGGGAGCTGTTTTTT.

The J gene is TRBJ1-1, the V gene TRBV4-1; 9 bases are shared with TRBD1. V lost 4 bases and J lost 7; bases outside the gene matches: 10. Germline-derived CDR1 and CDR2 are MGHRA and YSYEKL. CDR3 length: 15 amino acids. Written as DNA, the CDR3 is TGCGCCAGCAGCCCCGGACCGGGACAGGGTATTGAAGCTTTCTTT. Residues: CASSPGPGQGIEAFF.

The rearrangement links TRBV6-5 to TRBJ2-7, with a weak D call TRBD1 (5 bases). The CDR3 covers 15 residues. Germline CDR1 is MNHEY and CDR2 is SVGAGI. Trimming removed 7 bases from V and 5 bases from J, with 21 bases in between. The CDR3 DNA reads as TGTGCCAGCAAGCCGAATAAAGAGTCAGGGCACGAGCAGTACTTC. As protein: CASKPNKESGHEQYF.

The J gene is TRBJ1-3, the V gene TRBV5-1; D is uncertain. CDR3 size: 15 residues. V lost 4 bases, J lost 0 bases, and 11 bases lay in between. Per germline, CDR1 SGHRS and CDR2 YFSETQ. CDR3 sequence reads: CASSPDGPSGNTIYF. The CDR3 bases are TGCGCCAGCAGCCCGGACGGTCCCTCTGGAAACACCATATATTTT.

V gene TRBV6-5 combines with J gene TRBJ1-6; 9 bases line up with TRBD1. This CDR3 has 15 residues. CDR1 and CDR2 from the germline V gene are MNHEY and SVGAGI. V was clipped by 1 base and J by 10 bases; unmatched bases: 5. The CDR3 coding sequence is TGTGCCAGCAGTTACTTGGACAGGGGAGGCTCACCCCTCCACTTT. It translates to CASSYLDRGGSPLHF.

The chain combines TRBV5-6 with TRBJ1-1; possibly TRBD1 for D (6 bases). Germline V gene data show CDR1 as SGHDT and CDR2 as YYEEEE. The CDR3 totals 16 residues. Trimming pared 3 bases from V and 3 bases from J, leaving 18 bases between. The CDR3 sequence: CASSSTIQGVDTEAFF. The CDR3 bases are TGTGCCAGCAGCTCTACAATACAGGGAGTTGACACTGAAGCTTTCTTT.

The chain carries TRBV30 and TRBJ1-1; D is undetermined. This CDR3 spans 13 amino acids. Germline V gene lookup returns CDR1 GTSNPN and CDR2 SVGIG (reference sequence). V shed 2 bases and J shed 4 bases, with 11 bases lying between them. The CDR3: CAWSQGQTTEAFF. CDR3 in DNA: TGTGCCTGGAGTCAAGGGCAGACCACTGAAGCTTTCTTT. The whole variable domain, remainder taken from reference TRBV30 and TRBJ1-1, is SQTIHQWPATLVQPVGSPLSLECTVEGTSNPNLYWYRQAAGRGLQLLFYSVGIGQISSEVPQNLSASRPQDRQFILSSKKLLLSDSGFYLCAWSQGQTTEAFFGQGTRLTVV.

Turning to this clone: At one of its ends the junction is not consistent with the germline gene, which may arise from a read error. The chain is built from TRBV9 and TRBJ2-1, with D tentatively TRBD2 (6 bases). The CDR3 length is 13 residues. In germline, CDR1 is SGDLS, CDR2 YYNGEE. The CDR3 region has the DNA TGTGCCAGCAGCGTAGAACTAAGGGACTCGCTGATCTTC. Encoded protein: CASSVELRDSLIF.

The chain links TRBV7-9 to TRBJ2-3; tentatively, D is TRBD2 (6 bases). CDR3 length equals 15 residues. Between the trimmed V and J ends, which lost 6 bases and 0 bases, there was a span of 13 bases. Germline values: CDR1 SEHNR, CDR2 FQNEAQ (reference sequence). The CDR3 spells CASRNGGSSTDTQYF. DNA for the CDR3: TGTGCCAGCAGAAATGGGGGGTCTAGCACAGATACGCAGTATTTT.

This sequence joins TRBV3-1 (or the pseudogene TRBV3-2) and TRBJ1-1; D is unresolved. The CDR3 loop spans 13 amino acids. Germline V CDR1 and CDR2: LGHDT, YNNKEL (reference sequence). Trimming left V 6 bases short and J 7 bases short, with 15 bases between. The CDR3, as DNA: TGTGCCAGCAGTCTTGAGGGTGGGCTTGAAGCTTTCTTT. It encodes CASSLEGGLEAFF.

The rearrangement links TRBV25-1 to TRBJ2-7; 7 bases are a match to TRBD1. Germline assignment: CDR1 MGHDK and CDR2 SYGVNS. The CDR3 loop spans 13 amino acids. V lost 7 bases and J lost 8; bases outside the gene matches: 11. The CDR3 sequence: CASTSGTVTQQYF. The DNA for the CDR3 is TGTGCCAGCACTTCCGGGACAGTCACGCAGCAGTACTTC.

V and J are TRBV6-4 and TRBJ1-2; 10 bases match TRBD1. Trimming at V came to 5 bases and at J to 4 bases, leaving 4 bases not matched to a gene. Germline V lookup: CDR1 MRHNA, CDR2 SNTAGT. The CDR3 is made up of 14 amino acids. The CDR3 region is CASSRTGGGYGYTF. The CDR3 DNA reads as TGTGCCAGCAGTAGGACAGGGGGAGGCTATGGCTACACCTTC.

The rearrangement joins TRBV9 to TRBJ2-1; D call uncertain. The CDR3 length is 13 residues. Germline V gene sequence: CDR1 SGDLS, CDR2 YYNGEE. V lost 0 bases, J lost 4 bases, and 5 bases lay in between. CDR3 bases: TGTGCCAGCAGCGTAGCACTTTACAATGAGCAGTTCTTC. It is translated as CASSVALYNEQFF.